This T cell receptor (beta chain) was identified in a study of T cell responses to AZD1222 COVID-19 vaccine (dated by TCRdb to the early 2020s). As for the study more broadly: TCR sequencing covered 230 to 250 trial participants: roughly 200 given two doses of AZD1222 and 26 given two doses of MenACWY control vaccine. Trial participants were enrolled by age into 18-55, 56-69 and 70-plus year subgroups, with approximately 160, 26 and 62 TCR-sequenced participants respectively. Results and caveats for the whole study, not just this receptor: The 56-69-year group was small, and its depth increase did not reach significance, likely because of low power. After two AZD1222 doses, both the breadth and the depth of spike-specific TCRs were significantly higher than at day 0 and than in MenACWY recipients. Reportedly, close to half of the unique spike-specific TCRs recognized epitopes lying outside the regions that are mutated in the B.1.351 and B.1.1.7 variants. CD4 TCRs associated with the vaccine covered the entire spike protein, and the dominant responses were in regions 160-218 and 743-854. Participants were mostly white British, with more females than males. The authors suggested clonal diversity may have been underestimated. Conclusions about previously exposed vaccinees are limited because only a handful of AZD1222 recipients were SARS-CoV-2 seropositive at baseline. No day 14 peak-response samples were available, so repertoires were characterized only after the peak T cell response.

The time point label, read with the paper, signifies: about 28 days (+/-7) after the second vaccine dose. AZD1222 recipients with second doses at about 4 weeks or about 12 weeks were pooled, because spike-specific TCR depth and breadth did not differ between schedules. Vaccinee samples came from UK trials COV001 and COV002, including a single-blind randomized controlled phase 2/3 trial of AZD1222 (ChAdOx1 nCoV-19) in healthy adults. For TCRbeta chain sequencing, PBMC samples from trial participants were taken at day 0 and at day 28 after the second dose. The CDR3 starts with the cysteine, ends with the phenylalanine, and has 15 residues. Here the CDR3 DNA is all that survives: 45 bases in frame from base 1. V and J are trimmed by 0 bases and 8 bases, and the gene matches miss 9 bases of the junction. CDR1 SGDLS and CDR2 YYNGEE are derived from the germline V gene. This clone was recorded once. Its antigen is still unknown. Base qualities are not at hand, and no much larger clone is one base apart.

The CDR3 regions of human TCRbeta chains were subjected to immunosequencing. Regarding the original processing steps: TCRs in the repertoires were matched against a reference library of SARS-CoV-2-specific TCRs that had been generated with the MIRA antigen-specificity platform. Breadth was defined as the fraction of unique TCRs that were SARS-CoV-2-associated. Depth was defined as the fraction of total T cells that were SARS-CoV-2-associated. Using the MIRA data, each spike-specific TCR was mapped to the spike region that the TCR reacts to and placed in a CD4 or CD8 class. Log10-transformed breadth and depth values were compared by one-way ANOVA with Sidak's multiple comparisons tests. Entries here come from immuneACCESS through TCRdb and include only in-frame sequences with V and J called. Some clones fail to appear in such tables; in the studies checked, an unresolved V gene covers under half of the shortfall, and the cause of the remainder is unknown. V and J calls and clone size are as listed in that table; D and trimming were resolved from the DNA. The sample yields 100,000 to 150,000 clones; roughly 88% were counted once. The ten largest account for around 0.99% of the sample.

This receptor was taken from an adult who received the AZD1222 COVID-19 vaccine. The chain links TRBV9 with TRBJ1-2, and 8 junctional nucleotides match TRBD1. The sample consisted of peripheral blood, taken 28 days after the second AZD1222 dose. The CDR3 reads CASSVDGQGAGGYTF. DNA sequence: TGTGCCAGCAGCGTAGATGGTCAGGGGGCAGGAGGCTACACCTTC.